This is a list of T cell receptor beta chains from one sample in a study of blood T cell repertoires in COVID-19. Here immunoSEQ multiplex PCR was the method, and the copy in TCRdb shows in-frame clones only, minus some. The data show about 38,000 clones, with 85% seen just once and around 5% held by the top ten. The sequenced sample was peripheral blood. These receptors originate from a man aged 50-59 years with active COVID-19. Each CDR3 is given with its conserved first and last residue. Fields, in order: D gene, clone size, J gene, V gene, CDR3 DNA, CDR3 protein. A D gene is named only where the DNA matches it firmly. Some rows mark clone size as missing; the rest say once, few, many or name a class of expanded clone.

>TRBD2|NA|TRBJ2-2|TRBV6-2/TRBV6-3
TGTGCCAGCAGTTACCAGACTAGCGGGGGGGTGCACGGGGAGCTGTTTTTT
CASSYQTSGGVHGELFF
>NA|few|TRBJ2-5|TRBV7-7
TGTGCCAGCAGCCCAGACGGGGGGCGAGAGACCCAGTACTTC
CASSPDGGRETQYF
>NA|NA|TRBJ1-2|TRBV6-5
TGTGCCACCTCAGCAGGGGATGGCTACACCTTC
CATSAGDGYTF
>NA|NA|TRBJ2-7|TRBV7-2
TGTGCCAGCAGCTTAGCCGGGGGGCTTGCCTACGAGCAGTACTTC
CASSLAGGLAYEQYF
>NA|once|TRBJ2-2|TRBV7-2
TGTGCCAGCAGCTTAGCGGGAGATAACACCGGGGAGCTGTTTTTT
CASSLAGDNTGELFF
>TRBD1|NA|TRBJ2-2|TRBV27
TGTGCCAGCAGTGACAGGGAGCTAAACACCGGGGAGCTGTTTTTT
CASSDRELNTGELFF
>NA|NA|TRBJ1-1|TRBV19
TGTGCCAGTAGCACTAAGGGGTCGGGTAACACTGAAGCTTTCTTT
CASSTKGSGNTEAFF
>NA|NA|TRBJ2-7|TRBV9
TGTGCCAGCAGCGTAGCCTCCGGGGGCTCCTACGAGCAGTACTTC
CASSVASGGSYEQYF
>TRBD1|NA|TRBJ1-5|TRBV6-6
TGTGCCAGCCGAGACAGGGGTAATCAGCCCCAGCATTTT
CASRDRGNQPQHF
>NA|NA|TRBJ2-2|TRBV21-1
TGTGCCAGCAGCAAAGAGGACAGGGGTGGCGGGGAGCTGTTTTTT
CASSKEDRGGGELFF
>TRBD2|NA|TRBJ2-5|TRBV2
TGTGCCAGCAGTGGTGGGGGCACAGCGGGGGGGCCGGGGCAAGAGACCCAGTACTTC
CASSGGGTAGGPGQETQYF
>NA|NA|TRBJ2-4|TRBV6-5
TGTGCCAGCAGACCCTTAGGGAGCAAAAACATTCAGTACTTC
CASRPLGSKNIQYF
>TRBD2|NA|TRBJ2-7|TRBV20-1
TGCAGTGCTAGTCGGGCCGGGACTAGGTCTAGCGAGCAGTACTTC
CSASRAGTRSSEQYF
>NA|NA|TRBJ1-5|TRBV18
TGTGCCAGCTCACCGGGAGAGTTACAGCCCCAGCATTTT
CASSPGELQPQHF
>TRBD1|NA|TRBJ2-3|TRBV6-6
TGTGCCAGCAGTACCGGGACAGGGGGGTACACAGATACGCAGTATTTT
CASSTGTGGYTDTQYF
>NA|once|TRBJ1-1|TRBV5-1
TGCGCCAGCGACTGGAAAAGCATGAACACTGAAGCTTTCTTT
CASDWKSMNTEAFF
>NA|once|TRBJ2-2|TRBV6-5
TGTGCCAGCGGGTGGGGGGTATTGAACACCGGGGAGCTGTTTTTT
CASGWGVLNTGELFF
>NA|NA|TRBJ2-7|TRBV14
TGTGCCAGCAGCCGACAAGAAGAATGGGGCAGGGCCTACGAGCAGTACTTC
CASSRQEEWGRAYEQYF